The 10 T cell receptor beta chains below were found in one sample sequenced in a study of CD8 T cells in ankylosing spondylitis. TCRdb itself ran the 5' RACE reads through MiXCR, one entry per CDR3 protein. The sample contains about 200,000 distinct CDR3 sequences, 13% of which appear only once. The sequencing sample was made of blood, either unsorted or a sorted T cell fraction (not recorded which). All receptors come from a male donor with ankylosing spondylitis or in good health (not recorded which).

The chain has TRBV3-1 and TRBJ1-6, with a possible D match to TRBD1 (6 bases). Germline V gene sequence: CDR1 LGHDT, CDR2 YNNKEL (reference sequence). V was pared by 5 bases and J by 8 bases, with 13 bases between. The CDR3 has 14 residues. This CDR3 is CASSSAGADSPLHF. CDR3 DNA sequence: TGTGCCAGCAGCTCCGCGGGGGCCGATTCACCCCTCCACTTT.

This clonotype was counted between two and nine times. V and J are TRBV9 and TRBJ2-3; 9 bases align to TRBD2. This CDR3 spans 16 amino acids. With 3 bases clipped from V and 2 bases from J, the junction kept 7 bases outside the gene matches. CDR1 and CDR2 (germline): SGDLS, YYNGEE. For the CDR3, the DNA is TGTGCCAGCAGCGAGCGCGGGGGGGCAGTCACAGATACGCAGTATTTT. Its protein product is CASSERGGAVTDTQYF.

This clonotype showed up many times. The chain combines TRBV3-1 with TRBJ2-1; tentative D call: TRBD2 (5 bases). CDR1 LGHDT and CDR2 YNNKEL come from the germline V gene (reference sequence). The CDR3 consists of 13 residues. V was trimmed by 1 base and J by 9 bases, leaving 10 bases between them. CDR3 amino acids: CASSQVIASEQFF. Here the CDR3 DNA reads TGTGCCAGCAGCCAAGTAATAGCGAGTGAGCAGTTCTTC.

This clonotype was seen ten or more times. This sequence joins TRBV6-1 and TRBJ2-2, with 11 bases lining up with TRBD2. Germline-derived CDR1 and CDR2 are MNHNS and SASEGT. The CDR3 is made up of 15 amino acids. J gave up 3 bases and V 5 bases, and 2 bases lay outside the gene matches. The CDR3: CASSLAGGDTGELFF. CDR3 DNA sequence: TGTGCCAGCAGTCTAGCGGGAGGCGACACCGGGGAGCTGTTTTTT.

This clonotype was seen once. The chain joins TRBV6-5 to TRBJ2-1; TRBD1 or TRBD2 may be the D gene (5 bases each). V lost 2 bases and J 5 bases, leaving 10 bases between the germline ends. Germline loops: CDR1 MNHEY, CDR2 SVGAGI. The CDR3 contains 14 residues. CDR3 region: CASSYLGDDNEQFF. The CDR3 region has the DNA TGTGCCAGCAGTTACCTGGGGGACGACAATGAGCAGTTCTTC.

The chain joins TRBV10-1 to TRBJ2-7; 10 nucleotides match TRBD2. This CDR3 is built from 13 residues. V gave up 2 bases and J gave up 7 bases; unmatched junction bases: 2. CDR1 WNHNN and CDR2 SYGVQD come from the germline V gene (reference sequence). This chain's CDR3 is CASSEVLAGEQYF. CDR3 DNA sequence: TGCGCCAGCAGTGAGGTACTAGCGGGAGAGCAGTACTTC.

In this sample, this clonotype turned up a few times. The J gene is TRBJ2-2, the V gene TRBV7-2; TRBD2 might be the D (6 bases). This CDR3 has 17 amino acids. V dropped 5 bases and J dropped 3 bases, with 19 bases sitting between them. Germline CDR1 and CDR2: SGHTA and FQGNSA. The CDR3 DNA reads TGTGCCAGCAGCCCCCCTGTGGGTCTAGCGTACACCGGGGAGCTGTTTTTT. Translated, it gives CASSPPVGLAYTGELFF.

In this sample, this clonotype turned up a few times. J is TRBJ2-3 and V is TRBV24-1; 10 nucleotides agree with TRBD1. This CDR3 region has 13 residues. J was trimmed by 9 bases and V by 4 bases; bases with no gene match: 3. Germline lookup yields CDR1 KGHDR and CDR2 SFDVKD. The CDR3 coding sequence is TGTGCCACCAGTGACCCGGGACAGGGGACGCAGTATTTT. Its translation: CATSDPGQGTQYF.

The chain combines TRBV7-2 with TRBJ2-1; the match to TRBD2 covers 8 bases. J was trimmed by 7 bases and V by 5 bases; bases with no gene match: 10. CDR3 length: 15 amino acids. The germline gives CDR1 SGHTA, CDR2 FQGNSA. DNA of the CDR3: TGTGCCAGCAGCCTTTGGCTAGCGGGTGGGAATGAGCAGTTCTTC. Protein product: CASSLWLAGGNEQFF. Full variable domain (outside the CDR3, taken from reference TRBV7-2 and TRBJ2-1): GAGVSQSPSNKVTEKGKDVELRCDPISGHTALYWYRQSLGQGLEFLIYFQGNSAPDKSGLPSDRFSAERTGGSVSTLTIQRTQQEDSAVYLCASSLWLAGGNEQFFGPGTRLTVL.

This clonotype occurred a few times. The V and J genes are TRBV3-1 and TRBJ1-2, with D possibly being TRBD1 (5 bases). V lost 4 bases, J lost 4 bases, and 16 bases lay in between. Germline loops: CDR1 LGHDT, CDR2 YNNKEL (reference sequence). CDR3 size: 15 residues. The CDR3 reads CASSPQQVPLYGYTF. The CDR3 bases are TGTGCCAGCAGCCCCCAACAGGTACCCCTCTATGGCTACACCTTC. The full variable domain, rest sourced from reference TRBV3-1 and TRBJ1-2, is DTAVSQTPKYLVTQMGNDKSIKCEQNLGHDTMYWYKQDSKKFLKIMFSYNNKELIINETVPNRFSPKSPDKAHLNLHINSLELGDSAVYFCASSPQQVPLYGYTFGSGTRLTVV.